What follows is one TCR beta chain and its context. Authors' analysis steps: Nucleated cell counts were estimated from reference gene primer amplification. TCRdb's table, derived via immunoSEQ multiplex PCR, lists solely in-frame clones and lacks some. The V and J calls and clone size were taken over from that table, and D and trimming were inferred from the DNA. The sample lists 150,000 to 200,000 clones, more than 80% occurring once. Per germline, CDR1 SGHTS and CDR2 YDEGEE. V gave up 0 bases and J gave up 1 base, with 8 bases separating them. CDR3 length: 15 amino acids. This sample is part of a study of blood T cell repertoires in COVID-19. Across the whole study: Acute-phase and convalescent COVID-19 samples originated in the United States, Italy and Spain. T cells, B-cell-depleted T cells, or PBMCs supplied cDNA or gDNA.

The specimen was peripheral blood. V is TRBV5-8 and J is TRBJ2-1; no firm D call. This TCR was recovered from a human donor in a cohort sampled during active COVID-19. CDR3 bases: TGTGCCAGCAGCTTGGCCCAAAATTCCTACAATGAGCAGTTCTTC. Amino acid sequence: CASSLAQNSYNEQFF.